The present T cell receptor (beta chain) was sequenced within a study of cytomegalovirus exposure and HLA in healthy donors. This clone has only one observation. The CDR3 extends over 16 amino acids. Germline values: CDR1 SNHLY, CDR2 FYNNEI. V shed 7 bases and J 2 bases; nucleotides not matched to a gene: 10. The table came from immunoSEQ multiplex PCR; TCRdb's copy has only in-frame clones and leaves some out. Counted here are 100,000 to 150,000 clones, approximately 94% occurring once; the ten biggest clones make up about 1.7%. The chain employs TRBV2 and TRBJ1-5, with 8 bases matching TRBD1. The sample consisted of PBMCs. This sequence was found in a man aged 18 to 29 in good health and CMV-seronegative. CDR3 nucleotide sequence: TGTGCCAGCACCTCCTCTCAGGGGGCGCGCAATCAGCCCCAGCATTTT. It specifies CASTSSQGARNQPQHF.